This TCR beta chain stems from a study of CD8 T cells in Susac syndrome (dated 2019 in TCRdb). Looking at the study overall: The study used repertoire sequencing to test whether antigen drove CD8+ T cell activation and differentiation in Susac syndrome. The clonality of the CD8+ T cell repertoire was compared across some eleven healthy donors, about 14 Susac syndrome patients and under 18 multiple sclerosis patients.

Turning to this clonotype: Its cognate antigen has yet to be identified. Base quality data are lacking; no much larger clone is found one base away.

RNA was extracted using the RNeasy kit, and about 0.45 to 1 ug of the RNA was reverse transcribed with random hexamers. The immunoSEQ multiplex PCR assay, which covers 54 Vbeta and 13 Jbeta segments, was used to amplify TCR beta CDR3 regions. PCR amplification bias was corrected using a synthetic template baseline for primer optimization and computational correction. Concerning the study's data processing: Reads were assigned to V, D and J genes according to IMGT and analyzed in immunoSEQ Analyzer, with only productive sequences retained. Clonality was computed as one minus Shannon entropy normalized by log2 of the number of productive unique sequences. For each patient and control, public and private clones were evaluated within the 100 most prevalent clones. Clones were defined as Susac-specific if absent from the healthy and MS cohorts, from over a thousand published viral clones and from other ImmuneACCESS disease sequences. TCRdb reprocessed the public reads (quality trimming at Q25 with fastp, clone calling with MiXCR) and kept in-frame beta chains. One record per CDR3 amino acid sequence lists the most common genes and DNA. TCRdb, not the original authors, processed these V and J calls. The sample contains about 290,000 distinct CDR3 sequences, about 82% of them found a single time. The leading ten clones occupy roughly 0.21% of the sample.

The full study reports these points: The number of individuals in the TCR sequencing and HLA analysis was recognized as being relatively small.

Trimming removed 2 bases from V and 0 bases from J, leaving 11 bases between the germline ends. Based on the germline V gene, the CDR1 and CDR2 sequences are MNHEY and SVGEGT. The CDR3 starts with the cysteine, ends with the phenylalanine, and has 17 residues. The entry retains the CDR3 DNA only, 51 bases that are in frame from base 1. High-throughput TCR beta sequencing profiled peripheral blood CD8+ and CD4+ T cells from healthy donors, Susac syndrome patients and multiple sclerosis patients. Multiple sclerosis controls were treatment-naive patients with stable or active relapsing-remitting disease fulfilling revised McDonald criteria. CD8+ TEMRA cells were enriched by FACS, while bulk CD8+ and CD4+ T cells were purified by magnetic negative isolation. Blood was collected in EDTA tubes and processed within 24 hours, with PBMCs isolated through density gradient centrifugation. PBMCs destined for TCR sequencing were cryopreserved in liquid nitrogen and later thawed in a 37 °C water bath. Purity of sorted or isolated CD4+, CD8+ and CD8+ TEMRA cells was at least 90%.

Rearrangement joined TRBV6-2 or TRBV6-3 to TRBJ2-6, and the D gene may be TRBD1, 6 bases matching. The sample was CD8+ T cells from PBMCs. This sequence was found in a human donor with multiple sclerosis. The nucleotides are TGTGCCAGCAGTTACGGGACACCTAGCTCTGGGGCCAACGTCCTGACTTTC. It is translated as CASSYGTPSSGANVLTF.